The 28 T cell receptor beta chains below were found in one sample sequenced in a study of memory CD4+ T cells and cytomegalovirus serostatus. The table came from immunoSEQ multiplex PCR; TCRdb's copy has only in-frame clones and leaves some out. This table holds about 57,000 clones, roughly 80% found once. Single viable CD3+CD4+CD8-CD45RO+ cells were sorted as the memory CD4+ T cells. The sample consisted of memory CD4+ T cells from blood. These receptors all stem from an adult in good health and CMV-seronegative.

V and J are TRBV2 and TRBJ1-2, with TRBD1 as a possible D gene (6 bases). Trimming pared 3 bases from V and 2 bases from J, leaving 13 bases between. This CDR3 is 15 amino acids long. Germline V gene data show CDR1 as SNHLY and CDR2 as FYNNEI. In DNA form, the CDR3 reads TGTGCCAGCAGTGAGGGACATCCAAAAAACTATGGCTACACCTTC. It is translated as CASSEGHPKNYGYTF.

This sequence joins TRBV5-1 and TRBJ2-1; D call uncertain. Germline loops: CDR1 SGHRS, CDR2 YFSETQ. The CDR3 has 15 amino acids. V lost 0 bases to trimming and J lost 1 base, with 8 bases between them. The CDR3 spells CASSLADVSYNEQFF. The CDR3 coding sequence is TGCGCCAGCAGCTTGGCGGACGTTTCCTACAATGAGCAGTTCTTC.

The CDR3 nucleotides read TGTGCCAGCAGCTCCTTTGGGGTAGGGTGGGAGACCCAGTACTTC. This sequence encodes CASSSFGVGWETQYF. The chain recombines TRBV28 with TRBJ2-5, with D hard to call. The germline V gene encodes CDR1 MDHEN and CDR2 SYDVKM. Trimming stripped 6 bases from V and 5 bases from J, with 19 bases between. The CDR3 contains 15 residues.

The rearrangement links TRBV4-1 to TRBJ2-2; a possible D gene is TRBD2 (5 bases). Trimming stripped 0 bases from V and 2 bases from J, with 10 bases between. The CDR3 runs to 16 residues. Germline-derived CDR1 and CDR2 are MGHRA and YSYEKL. CDR3 DNA: TGCGCCAGCAGCCAAGATCCTGGAGGAAACACCGGGGAGCTGTTTTTT. Translating it yields CASSQDPGGNTGELFF.

V gene TRBV5-5 combines with J gene TRBJ2-7; unclear D gene. Germline V lookup: CDR1 SGHKS, CDR2 YYEKEE (reference sequence). The CDR3 consists of 11 residues. V lost 5 bases and J 6 bases, leaving 9 bases between the germline ends. CDR3 region: CASSRWSEQYF. For the CDR3, the DNA is TGTGCCAGCAGTCGATGGAGCGAGCAGTACTTC.

The chain carries TRBV30 and TRBJ2-5; D not resolved. Trimming left V 0 bases short and J 11 bases short, with 10 bases between. The CDR3 covers 11 residues. Germline V lookup: CDR1 GTSNPN, CDR2 SVGIG (reference sequence). This CDR3 reads CAWSVFLEQYF. The CDR3 region has the DNA TGTGCCTGGAGTGTATTCCTGGAGCAGTACTTC.

CDR3 bases: TGTGCCACCCACGCCGGGGAGCTGTTTTTT. As protein: CATHAGELFF. The J gene is TRBJ2-2, the V gene TRBV19; D gene ambiguous. V shed 10 bases and J shed 6 bases, with 6 bases lying between them. The CDR3 has 10 amino acids. CDR1 is LNHDA, CDR2 SQIVND, per germline (reference sequence).

Comment on this clone: In the same sample, other DNA sequences code for this CDR3. The V gene is TRBV2, the J gene TRBJ2-3, with D unresolved. Germline CDR1 reads SNHLY; CDR2 reads FYNNEI. Trimming took 7 bases from V and 2 from J, leaving 10 bases between them. The length of the CDR3 is 13 residues. CDR3 nucleotide sequence: TGTGCCAGCAACCGGCCGTTCACAGATACGCAGTATTTT. It is translated as CASNRPFTDTQYF.

This sequence joins TRBV5-1 and TRBJ2-3, with unresolved D. V dropped 4 bases and J dropped 3 bases, with 9 bases sitting between them. The CDR3 is 13 amino acids. Germline V gene data show CDR1 as SGHRS and CDR2 as YFSETQ. The CDR3, as DNA: TGCGCCAGCAGCCCCACTGGTACAGATACGCAGTATTTT. Protein: CASSPTGTDTQYF.

The rearrangement joins TRBV6-6 to TRBJ1-1; 9 positions match TRBD1. The junction had 0 bases not matched to a gene; V was cut back by 5 bases and J by 5 bases. The CDR3 length is 12 residues. CDR1 MNHNY and CDR2 SVGAGI come from the germline V gene (reference sequence). CDR3 amino acids: CASSGTGTEAFF. CDR3 DNA sequence: TGTGCCAGCAGTGGGACAGGGACTGAAGCTTTCTTT.

This clone is medium-sized in the sample. The chain couples TRBV14 to TRBJ2-4; D remains ambiguous. The V end lost 0 bases, the J end lost 6 bases, and 9 bases lay between the germline ends. This CDR3 region has 14 residues. The germline CDR1 and CDR2 sequences are SGHDN and FVKESK. CDR3 nucleotides: TGTGCCAGCAGCCAAGATGCGGTAGGAAACATTCAGTACTTC. Translating gives CASSQDAVGNIQYF.

This chain uses TRBV6-5 with TRBJ2-1; tentatively, D is TRBD1 (6 bases). The CDR3 is 10 residues long. V was cut by 10 bases and J by 5 bases, with 6 bases left in between. Germline V lookup: CDR1 MNHEY, CDR2 SVGAGI. In DNA, the CDR3 is TGTGCCACAGGGGACAATGAGCAGTTCTTC. Encoded protein: CATGDNEQFF.

The genes are TRBV5-8 and TRBJ1-2; TRBD1 aligns across 7 bases. Germline CDR1 SGHTS, CDR2 YDEGEE. V lost 6 bases to trimming and J lost 0 bases; unmatched junction nucleotides: 14. This CDR3 comprises 17 residues. The CDR3 region has the DNA TGTGCCAGCATCATTTCCGGGACAGAACAAGCTAACTATGGCTACACCTTC. Translated, it gives CASIISGTEQANYGYTF.

CDR3: CASSQDWGPSTDTQYF. The CDR3 coding sequence is TGCGCCAGCAGCCAAGATTGGGGCCCTAGCACAGATACGCAGTATTTT. V usage is TRBV4-1 and J usage is TRBJ2-3, with a possible D match to TRBD1 (5 bases). V was shortened by 0 bases and J by 0 bases, with 10 bases between the two germline ends. Germline CDR1 and CDR2: MGHRA and YSYEKL. The CDR3 loop spans 16 amino acids.

This clone was observed a single time. This chain connects TRBV7-3 to TRBJ2-1; TRBD2 might be the D (6 bases). V lost 4 bases and J 5 bases, leaving 27 bases between the germline ends. The germline V gene encodes CDR1 SGHTA and CDR2 FQGTGA. This CDR3 is 19 amino acids long. The CDR3 DNA sequence: TGTGCCAGCAGCTCCCTAGGTAGTCGGGACTTCGGTGAAAACAATGAGCAGTTCTTC. Protein product: CASSSLGSRDFGENNEQFF.

J is TRBJ2-3 and V is TRBV19; D is perhaps TRBD2 (6 bases). V was shortened by 5 bases and J by 6 bases, with 12 bases between the two germline ends. Germline V gives CDR1 LNHDA, CDR2 SQIVND (reference sequence). This CDR3 comprises 13 residues. The CDR3 sequence is CASSRGVWDTQYF. CDR3 nucleotide sequence: TGTGCCAGTAGTCGCGGGGTCTGGGATACGCAGTATTTT.

This rearrangement joins TRBV5-1 to TRBJ2-7, with 8 bases identical to TRBD2. Germline-derived CDR1 and CDR2 are SGHRS and YFSETQ. V gave up 2 bases and J gave up 4 bases; unmatched junction bases: 20. This CDR3 has 19 amino acids. CDR3 bases: TGCGCCAGCAGCTTAACGGAAAGCGGGAGATCGGGTTATGTATACGAGCAGTACTTC. It specifies CASSLTESGRSGYVYEQYF. Complete variable domain (other parts from reference TRBV5-1 and TRBJ2-7): KAGVTQTPRYLIKTRGQQVTLSCSPISGHRSVSWYQQTPGQGLQFLFEYFSETQRNKGNFPGRFSGRQFSNSRSEMNVSTLELGDSALYLCASSLTESGRSGYVYEQYFGPGTRLTVT.

The genes are TRBV11-2 and TRBJ2-7, with 8 bases lining up with TRBD2. CDR1 is SGHAT, CDR2 FQNNGV, per germline. This CDR3 is built from 14 residues. Trimming at V came to 6 bases and at J to 2 bases, leaving 6 bases not matched to a gene. Here the CDR3 reads CASRVVAGTYEQYF. Here the CDR3 DNA reads TGTGCCAGCAGAGTGGTAGCGGGGACCTACGAGCAGTACTTC.

The rearrangement uses TRBV2 and TRBJ2-4; D unclear. CDR1 is SNHLY, CDR2 FYNNEI, per germline. Trimming stripped 8 bases from V and 0 bases from J, with 20 bases between. CDR3 length: 17 amino acids. CDR3 sequence: CASYPDSSTLAKNIQYF. CDR3 in DNA: TGTGCCAGCTATCCGGATTCTTCCACCCTAGCCAAAAACATTCAGTACTTC. The whole variable domain, remainder taken from reference TRBV2 and TRBJ2-4, is EPEVTQTPSHQVTQMGQEVILRCVPISNHLYFYWYRQILGQKVEFLVSFYNNEISEKSEIFDDQFSVERPDGSNFTLKIRSTKLEDSAMYFCASYPDSSTLAKNIQYFGAGTRLSVL.

The CDR3 DNA follows: TGTGCCTTCCGGGACTACTCCTACGAGCAGTACTTC. This sequence encodes CAFRDYSYEQYF. The chain has TRBV30 and TRBJ2-7; 7 bases are a match to TRBD2. Germline loops: CDR1 GTSNPN, CDR2 SVGIG (reference sequence). With 7 bases clipped from V and 0 bases from J, the junction kept 3 bases outside the gene matches. The CDR3 runs to 12 residues.

This clone came up a few times. V and J are TRBV6-1 and TRBJ1-1; TRBD1 matches 8 bases. With 3 bases clipped from V and 6 bases from J, the junction kept 9 bases outside the gene matches. Per the germline V gene, CDR1 is MNHNS and CDR2 is SASEGT. The CDR3 sequence is 15 residues long. The chain's CDR3 is CASSDPGGAEAEAFF. Here the CDR3 DNA reads TGTGCCAGCAGTGACCCAGGGGGCGCGGAAGCTGAAGCTTTCTTT.

This rearrangement joins TRBV6-6 to TRBJ1-4; D gene ambiguous. Per germline, CDR1 MNHNY and CDR2 SVGAGI (reference sequence). Between the trimmed V and J ends, which lost 6 bases and 3 bases, there was a span of 17 bases. This CDR3 has 16 amino acids. For the CDR3, the DNA is TGTGCCAGCAGCTCCCCGCGGAAAGAGGCTAATGAAAAACTGTTTTTT. This codes for CASSSPRKEANEKLFF.

The chain employs TRBV6-6 and TRBJ2-3; 10 bases line up with TRBD2. Trimming cost V 3 bases and J 4 bases; bases outside gene matches: 7. This CDR3 is built from 16 residues. The germline V gene encodes CDR1 MNHNY and CDR2 SVGAGI (reference sequence). For the CDR3, the DNA is TGTGCCAGCAGTTATCTCCTAGCGGGGGCTTCAGATACGCAGTATTTT. Translated, it gives CASSYLLAGASDTQYF.

This clone was picked up a small number of times. This chain connects TRBV19 to TRBJ1-5, with 8 bases aligning to TRBD1. The germline V gene has CDR1 LNHDA and CDR2 SQIVND (reference sequence). The CDR3 contains 16 residues. Trimming at V came to 9 bases and at J to 0 bases, leaving 10 bases not matched to a gene. CDR3 in amino acids: CASTDRGWDSNQPQHF. Here the CDR3 DNA reads TGTGCCAGCACCGACAGGGGCTGGGATAGCAATCAGCCCCAGCATTTT.

The rearrangement links TRBV19 to TRBJ2-7, with TRBD2 matching 12 bases. From germline, CDR1 is LNHDA and CDR2 SQIVND (reference sequence). This CDR3 has 13 residues. With V trimmed by 7 bases and J by 7 bases, 5 bases remained unmatched. The CDR3 spells CASTSGLAGEQYF. In nucleotides, the CDR3 is TGTGCCAGTACCTCGGGACTAGCGGGTGAGCAGTACTTC.

The V call is TRBV10-3, the J call TRBJ2-5; 10 nucleotides align to TRBD2. Germline V CDR1 and CDR2: ENHRY, SYGVKD. The CDR3 runs to 18 residues. The junction had 15 bases not matched to a gene; V was cut back by 4 bases and J by 4 bases. The CDR3 protein is CAISGGAGSGRAPETQYF. The CDR3 coding sequence is TGTGCCATCAGTGGGGGGGCCGGGAGCGGGAGGGCCCCAGAGACCCAGTACTTC.

This clone was seen more than once but under ten times. The chain links TRBV29-1 to TRBJ2-5; D is unresolved. CDR3 length: 12 residues. Germline V lookup: CDR1 SQVTM, CDR2 ANQGSEA. Deletions cut 0 bases from V and 5 bases from J, with 7 bases between. The CDR3 spells CSVEESVETQYF. CDR3 nucleotides: TGCAGCGTTGAAGAGTCAGTGGAGACCCAGTACTTC.

This chain uses TRBV30 with TRBJ2-7, with TRBD1 identical over 9 bases. Trimming at V came to 5 bases and at J to 4 bases, leaving 15 bases not matched to a gene. The germline V gene encodes CDR1 GTSNPN and CDR2 SVGIG (reference sequence). The CDR3 covers 16 residues. The CDR3 is CAWAIKGQGNRYEQYF. In nucleotides, the CDR3 is TGTGCCTGGGCCATTAAGGGACAGGGAAATAGGTACGAGCAGTACTTC.